This T cell receptor (beta chain) was identified during a study of CDR3 diversity in severe acne (dated by TCRdb to between 2019 and 2020). Note on this clonotype: Its specific antigen is unknown. No much larger clonotype is one base removed from it; base qualities were not supplied.

Libraries came from PCR. The sample was run on an Illumina HiSeq 2000. TCRdb trimmed public reads at Q25 via fastp, called clones via MiXCR and kept in-frame beta chains. Every CDR3 protein is listed once, alongside the most common genes and DNA of its rows. The sample table records approximately 90,000 distinct CDR3 sequences; around 50% of these occur just once. The ten top clones hold 10% of the sample. Based on the germline V gene, the CDR1 and CDR2 sequences are LGHNT and FRNRAP. V loses 9 bases at its end and J loses 3 bases; junction bases beyond the gene matches: 11. The CDR3 runs 16 residues from the cysteine to the phenylalanine. Left in the record is the CDR3 DNA by itself, 48 bases read in frame from the first base.

The sample comprised blood. The receptor was isolated from a male donor in good health, serving as a control. The sequence joins TRBV12-5 to TRBJ2-4; TRBD1 matches 10 bases in the middle. The CDR3 here reads CARGQDRGPGKNIQYF. In nucleotides, the sequence is TGTGCTAGAGGTCAAGACAGGGGGCCGGGCAAAAACATTCAGTACTTC.